The rows below give T cell receptor beta chains drawn from one sample of a study of T-cell memory formation after mild COVID-19. MiXCR was run by TCRdb on the 5' RACE reads, yielding one entry per CDR3 protein. The sample includes around 55,000 distinct CDR3 sequences, 8% to 10% of them seen just once. Material for sequencing was PBMCs or a T cell subset sorted from them (not recorded which). The receptors were sampled from a man between 18 and 29 years old who had mild COVID-19 (a few samples of this study predate the infection). Cell type and time point are not known. Each CDR3 is given with its conserved first and last residue. Each record gives: D gene, clone size, V gene, J gene, CDR3 protein, CDR3 DNA. A D gene is named only where the DNA matches it firmly. Clone size is shown for a subset of rows, as once, few, many or a class of expanded clone.

>NA|NA|TRBV10-3|TRBJ2-3
CAISSGDSTDTQYF
TGTGCCATCAGTTCGGGGGACTCCACAGATACGCAGTATTTT
>NA|many|TRBV5-1|TRBJ2-3
CASSSGGARTDTQYF
TGCGCCAGCAGCTCTGGAGGGGCTCGCACAGATACGCAGTATTTT
>NA|many|TRBV7-2|TRBJ2-4
CASSPNLPKVQYF
TGTGCCAGCAGCCCGAATCTACCAAAGGTTCAGTACTTC
>NA|NA|TRBV18|TRBJ1-1
CASSPPNLGTEAFF
TGTGCCAGCTCACCACCGAATCTGGGCACTGAAGCTTTCTTT
>NA|NA|TRBV6-6|TRBJ2-2
CASSLRKGLNTGELFF
TGTGCCAGCAGCCTCCGGAAGGGCTTGAACACCGGGGAGCTGTTTTTT
>NA|medium-sized|TRBV5-1|TRBJ2-5
CASMRWGTPQETQYF
TGCGCCAGCATGCGATGGGGGACTCCGCAAGAGACCCAGTACTTC
>NA|many|TRBV5-1|TRBJ2-1
CASSSLTTSNNEQFF
TGCGCCAGCAGCTCACTCACCACTAGCAACAATGAGCAGTTCTTC
>NA|few|TRBV7-2|TRBJ1-4
CASSLVGRAVEKLFF
TGTGCCAGCAGCTTAGTGGGCAGGGCGGTAGAAAAACTGTTTTTT
>NA|many|TRBV7-9|TRBJ1-5
CASSLGTRVGQPQHF
TGTGCCAGCAGCCTAGGCACCCGGGTGGGTCAGCCCCAGCATTTT
>TRBD1|few|TRBV27|TRBJ1-1
CASSPGQGLTEAFF
TGTGCCAGCAGTCCCGGACAGGGGCTCACTGAAGCTTTCTTT
>NA|NA|TRBV12-3/TRBV12-4|TRBJ2-3
CASKWGSTDTQYF
TGTGCCAGCAAGTGGGGGAGCACAGATACGCAGTATTTT
>TRBD2|NA|TRBV27|TRBJ2-2
CAGLQRGNTGELFF
TGTGCCGGCCTGCAGCGGGGTAACACCGGGGAGCTGTTTTTT
>NA|many|TRBV5-1|TRBJ1-1
CASSLEGMNTEAFF
TGCGCCAGCAGCTTGGAGGGGATGAACACTGAAGCTTTCTTT
>NA|many|TRBV12-3/TRBV12-4|TRBJ2-4
CASTVDRPKNIQYF
TGTGCCAGCACTGTAGACCGACCGAAAAACATTCAGTACTTC
>TRBD1|NA|TRBV7-9|TRBJ2-5
CASSEDRVMETQYF
TGTGCCAGCTCCGAGGACAGGGTAATGGAGACCCAGTACTTC
>NA|few|TRBV19|TRBJ2-1
CASSIRPPQEQFF
TGTGCCAGTAGTATCCGACCGCCCCAGGAGCAGTTCTTC
>NA|NA|TRBV24-1|TRBJ1-1
CATKERERTEAFF
TGTGCCACCAAAGAGCGGGAGAGGACTGAAGCTTTCTTT
>TRBD2|NA|TRBV6-5|TRBJ2-3
CASHKLAGGLGTDTQYF
TGTGCCAGCCATAAACTAGCGGGGGGCCTCGGCACAGATACGCAGTATTTT
>NA|few|TRBV7-9|TRBJ1-1
CASSFSARTEAFF
TGTGCCAGCAGCTTTTCCGCCCGCACTGAAGCTTTCTTT
>NA|few|TRBV29-1|TRBJ2-2
CSVGQAAGELFF
TGCAGCGTTGGTCAGGCGGCCGGGGAGCTGTTTTTT
>TRBD2|NA|TRBV6-2/TRBV6-3|TRBJ2-7
CASTHPGGDYEQYF
TGTGCCAGCACCCACCCCGGGGGGGACTACGAGCAGTACTTC
>NA|many|TRBV5-5|TRBJ2-5
CASTQERETQYF
TGTGCCAGCACCCAAGAGAGGGAGACCCAGTACTTC
>NA|few|TRBV20-1|TRBJ2-3
CSAADPPGTDTQYF
TGCAGTGCCGCAGACCCGCCGGGGACAGATACGCAGTATTTT
>TRBD1|few|TRBV20-1|TRBJ2-4
CSATTLTGGDGKNIQYF
TGCAGTGCTACGACCTTGACAGGGGGCGATGGCAAAAACATTCAGTACTTC
>TRBD1|NA|TRBV2|TRBJ1-5
CASSGQGASQPQHF
TGTGCCAGCAGTGGACAGGGGGCGAGCCAGCCCCAGCATTTT
>NA|medium-sized|TRBV7-6|TRBJ1-5
CASSLSGTSNQPQHF
TGTGCCAGCAGCCTATCCGGGACATCAAATCAGCCCCAGCATTTT
>TRBD2|NA|TRBV5-4|TRBJ2-5
CASSATSGGRGETQYF
TGTGCCAGCAGCGCTACGAGCGGGGGGAGGGGAGAGACCCAGTACTTC
>NA|many|TRBV6-2/TRBV6-3|TRBJ2-4
CASRYQNIQYF
TGTGCCAGCAGGTATCAAAACATTCAGTACTTC
>NA|NA|TRBV2|TRBJ2-2
CASHTGGSNTGELFF
TGTGCCAGCCATACCGGGGGTTCGAACACCGGGGAGCTGTTTTTT
>NA|few|TRBV29-1|TRBJ1-5
CSVAPDNQPQHF
TGCAGCGTTGCCCCCGACAATCAGCCCCAGCATTTT